The 3 T cell receptor beta chains listed next were all sequenced from one sample in a study of identical twins. TCRdb reprocessed the 5' RACE reads via MiXCR and lists one record per CDR3 protein. The sample holds some 300,000 distinct CDR3 sequences, 9% to 15% seen once. A further study also used this sample, focusing on yellow fever vaccine responses in identical twins.

Sequenced material: CD8+ T cells sorted from blood. The source of these receptors is a woman between 18 and 30 years old in good health.

There are a few counts of this clonotype. The rearrangement uses TRBV5-1 and TRBJ2-7, with 12 bases that match TRBD1. Germline CDR1 and CDR2: SGHRS and YFSETQ. The junction had 7 bases not matched to a gene; V was cut back by 0 bases and J by 6 bases. The CDR3 is made up of 16 amino acids. Here the CDR3 reads CASSLAGDRGLGEQYV. Written as DNA, the CDR3 is TGCGCCAGCAGCTTGGCCGGGGACAGGGGGCTGGGCGAGCAGTACGTC.

This clonotype turned up a few times. The V and J genes are TRBV5-6 and TRBJ2-3; D is undetermined. In germline, CDR1 is SGHDT, CDR2 YYEEEE. V was pared by 2 bases and J by 5 bases, with 21 bases between. The CDR3 contains 17 residues. The CDR3 sequence: CASSFNIRWRKQDTQYF. DNA for the CDR3: TGTGCCAGCAGCTTTAACATCAGGTGGCGAAAACAAGATACGCAGTATTTT.

This clonotype was observed a few times. The chain couples TRBV12-3 or TRBV12-4 to TRBJ2-1; D remains ambiguous. Trimming took 8 bases from V and 6 from J, leaving 14 bases between them. The CDR3 is 13 amino acids. The CDR3 DNA reads as TGTGCCAGCCGTCGGGCTGGGCTCAATGAGCAGTTCTTC. This translates into CASRRAGLNEQFF.